The 22 T cell receptor beta chains below were found in one sample sequenced in a study of a mutant IDH1 vaccine in newly diagnosed glioma. Repertoires were generated with immunoSEQ multiplex PCR, while TCRdb's copy carries only in-frame clones and drops some. The sample lists approximately 37,000 clones, around 82% seen once, with roughly a sixth in the top ten. For these TCRs, the target antigens are not known. Noted time point: week 47, end of study. It was 300 ug of mutant IDH1 20-mer peptide that made up each vaccine dose, given with topical imiquimod. Sequences were derived from PBMCs, sampled from a glioma patient whose treatment included an IDH1 peptide vaccine. The origin of the receptors is a young man with glioma. Some clones in this sample may be carry-over from other donors' samples.

The rearrangement joins TRBV5-5 to TRBJ2-7; TRBD2 matches at 7 bases. Germline V gene sequence: CDR1 SGHKS, CDR2 YYEKEE (reference sequence). This CDR3 contains 11 residues. The junction had 0 bases not matched to a gene; V was cut back by 5 bases and J by 4 bases. CDR3 in DNA: TGTGCCAGCAGGGGGGGGTACGAGCAGTACTTC. It specifies CASRGGYEQYF. The variable domain in full, completed from reference TRBV5-5 and TRBJ2-7, reads DAGVTQSPTHLIKTRGQQVTLRCSPISGHKSVSWYQQVLGQGPQFIFQYYEKEERGRGNFPDRFSARQFPNYSSELNVNALLLGDSALYLCASRGGYEQYFGPGTRLTVT.

The V gene is TRBV4-3, the J gene TRBJ1-1, with 7 bases identical to TRBD1. V shed 0 bases and J 3 bases; nucleotides not matched to a gene: 4. The CDR3 runs 15 residues. CDR1 and CDR2 (germline): LGHNA, YSLEER. The CDR3: CASSQDRRGDTEAFF. CDR3 bases: TGCGCCAGCAGCCAAGATCGCAGGGGGGACACTGAAGCTTTCTTT.

A single count supports this clone. V and J are TRBV4-1 and TRBJ2-7; TRBD2 aligns across 11 bases. This CDR3 contains 16 residues. The V gene end was trimmed by 0 bases and the J gene end by 2 bases; junction bases not matched to a gene: 3. Germline V gene sequence: CDR1 MGHRA, CDR2 YSYEKL. CDR3 in amino acids: CASSQDTSGSPYEQYF. CDR3 nucleotide sequence: TGCGCCAGCAGCCAAGATACTAGCGGGAGCCCCTACGAGCAGTACTTC.

The rearrangement joins TRBV6-1 to TRBJ1-2, with D hard to call. Trimming pared 1 base from V and 6 bases from J, leaving 15 bases between. Germline CDR1 MNHNS, CDR2 SASEGT. The length of the CDR3 is 15 residues. The CDR3 DNA sequence: TGTGCCAGCAGTGAAGACCTCCTACCTCCGGATGGCTACACCTTC. It is translated as CASSEDLLPPDGYTF.

In this sample, this clone turned up once. The chain uses TRBV7-2 and TRBJ1-4; the D is unclear. The V gene's germline CDR1 is SGHTA and CDR2 FQGNSA. The CDR3 covers 16 residues. V was clipped by 5 bases and J by 0 bases, with 13 bases between them. CDR3 loop: CASSLSGEATNEKLFF. CDR3 coding DNA: TGTGCCAGCAGCCTTAGTGGGGAGGCAACTAATGAAAAACTGTTTTTT.

The chain combines TRBV9 with TRBJ2-7, with D perhaps TRBD2 (5 bases). The CDR3 extends over 15 amino acids. Trimming took 4 bases from V and 5 from J, leaving 19 bases between them. From germline, CDR1 is SGDLS and CDR2 YYNGEE. The chain's CDR3 is CASSPFNLARDEQYF. The CDR3 bases are TGTGCCAGCAGCCCCTTTAATCTAGCTAGGGACGAGCAGTACTTC.

The chain has TRBV11-2 and TRBJ2-7; 7 bases are shared with TRBD1. Germline CDR1 is SGHAT and CDR2 is FQNNGV. CDR3 length: 15 amino acids. V lost 5 bases, J lost 1 base, and 8 bases stayed unmatched. The CDR3: CASSPDWDRSYEQYF. Written as DNA, the CDR3 is TGTGCCAGCAGCCCTGATTGGGACAGATCCTACGAGCAGTACTTC.

The CDR3 spells CASGLTGGREKLFF. CDR3 sequence (DNA): TGTGCTAGTGGTTTGACCGGGGGCCGGGAAAAACTGTTTTTT. The chain couples TRBV12-5 to TRBJ1-4, with a weak D call TRBD1 (6 bases). This CDR3 comprises 14 residues. Trimming removed 2 bases from V and 8 bases from J, with 12 bases in between. Germline V lookup: CDR1 LGHNT, CDR2 FRNRAP.

This chain uses TRBV5-5 with TRBJ2-2; TRBD1 might be the D (6 bases). This CDR3 has 15 amino acids. Looked up from germline, CDR1 is SGHKS and CDR2 is YYEKEE (reference sequence). V lost 6 bases and J 0 bases, leaving 12 bases between the germline ends. The CDR3 is CASIRDTSNTGELFF. As DNA, the CDR3 is TGTGCCAGCATAAGGGACACCTCGAACACCGGGGAGCTGTTTTTT.

This chain links TRBV5-6 with TRBJ2-1, with D possibly TRBD2 on 5 matching bases. The CDR3 contains 16 residues. Trimming took off 4 bases at V and 5 bases at J, with 19 bases between the two ends. From germline, CDR1 is SGHDT and CDR2 YYEEEE. The CDR3 spells CASSLLTNMFNNEQFF. As DNA, the CDR3 is TGTGCCAGCAGCCTACTGACTAACATGTTCAACAATGAGCAGTTCTTC.

This chain links TRBV27 with TRBJ1-2; a possible D gene is TRBD1 (5 bases). Germline CDR1 and CDR2: MNHEY and SMNVEV (reference sequence). This CDR3 has 14 amino acids. The V end was cut by 3 bases, the J end by 2 bases, with 10 bases between. CDR3 in DNA: TGTGCCAGCAGTTTTGCAGGGCCAAACTATGGCTACACCTTC. Translating gives CASSFAGPNYGYTF.

The chain joins TRBV6-5 to TRBJ1-1, with 7 bases lining up with TRBD1. In germline, CDR1 is MNHEY, CDR2 SVGAGI. The junction had 5 bases not matched to a gene; V was cut back by 0 bases and J by 7 bases. This CDR3 comprises 14 residues. In nucleotides, the CDR3 is TGTGCCAGCAGTTACTCCCAGGGGGTATATGAAGCTTTCTTT. Translation gives CASSYSQGVYEAFF.

There are a few counts of this clone. This chain connects TRBV30 to TRBJ1-4, with a weak D call TRBD1 (5 bases). The CDR3 length is 17 residues. Trimming took off 0 bases at V and 7 bases at J, with 21 bases between the two ends. Germline V gene data show CDR1 as GTSNPN and CDR2 as SVGIG (reference sequence). CDR3 in amino acids: CAWSVKGVVAGSEKLFF. The CDR3 bases are TGTGCCTGGAGTGTAAAAGGCGTCGTGGCAGGGAGTGAAAAACTGTTTTTT.

The chain is built from TRBV4-3 and TRBJ2-7; 9 bases match TRBD1. Per the germline V gene, CDR1 is LGHNA and CDR2 is YSLEER. The CDR3 covers 15 residues. Unmatched junction bases numbered 10, after V lost 5 bases and J lost 5 bases. The CDR3 DNA reads as TGCGCCAGCAGCTTACGTGCGGGACAGGGAGACGAGCAGTACTTC. This translates into CASSLRAGQGDEQYF.

The V call is TRBV9, the J call TRBJ1-1; a possible D gene is TRBD1 (6 bases). The CDR3 loop spans 15 amino acids. Per the germline V gene, CDR1 is SGDLS and CDR2 is YYNGEE. V was clipped by 4 bases and J by 4 bases, with 17 bases between them. CDR3 amino acids: CASSSEQGRGTEAFF. CDR3 nucleotide sequence: TGTGCCAGCAGCTCCGAACAGGGCCGAGGCACTGAAGCTTTCTTT.

The rearrangement uses TRBV9 and TRBJ1-2; D not resolved. Per germline, CDR1 SGDLS and CDR2 YYNGEE. This CDR3 is 14 amino acids long. V dropped 0 bases and J dropped 8 bases, with 14 bases sitting between them. CDR3 bases: TGTGCCAGCAGCGTAGACTCGCTCCGTAGGGGCTACACCTTC. Its protein is CASSVDSLRRGYTF.

The V and J genes are TRBV19 and TRBJ1-1; D remains unclear. From germline, CDR1 is LNHDA and CDR2 SQIVND (reference sequence). V lost 3 bases and J lost 5, with 7 bases in between. This CDR3 contains 12 residues. The CDR3 coding sequence is TGTGCCAGTAGTATCGACCGGACTGAAGCTTTCTTT. Protein sequence: CASSIDRTEAFF.

V is TRBV7-8 and J is TRBJ1-1; D is uncertain. The CDR3 contains 13 residues. The V end was cut by 5 bases, the J end by 0 bases, with 7 bases between. Germline V CDR1 and CDR2: SGHVS, FQNEAQ. The CDR3 nucleotides read TGTGCCAGCAGCCCGAGATTGAACACTGAAGCTTTCTTT. This gives the protein CASSPRLNTEAFF.

This clone appeared a few times. The genes are TRBV19 and TRBJ2-2; D remains ambiguous. CDR3 length: 14 amino acids. The germline V and J ends were trimmed by 6 bases and 0 bases, with 8 bases remaining between them. Germline CDR1 and CDR2: LNHDA and SQIVND (reference sequence). The CDR3 DNA reads TGTGCCAGTAGGAGTGTGACGAACACCGGGGAGCTGTTTTTT. Translated, it gives CASRSVTNTGELFF.

The J gene is TRBJ1-4, the V gene TRBV6-5, with D perhaps TRBD1 (5 bases). This CDR3 is 15 amino acids long. Trimming removed 6 bases from V and 3 bases from J, with 14 bases in between. Germline lookup yields CDR1 MNHEY and CDR2 SVGAGI. The CDR3 DNA is TGTGCCAGCAGCCCCGTGACAGACCCTAATGAAAAACTGTTTTTT. Its protein product is CASSPVTDPNEKLFF.

The chain combines TRBV6-6 with TRBJ1-5, with D hard to call. Trimming removed 4 bases from V and 5 bases from J, with 15 bases in between. The CDR3 covers 15 residues. Germline assignment: CDR1 MNHNY and CDR2 SVGAGI (reference sequence). The CDR3 here is CASSSPEVFDQPQHF. The DNA for the CDR3 is TGTGCCAGCAGTTCGCCGGAGGTTTTTGATCAGCCCCAGCATTTT.

This sequence joins TRBV5-5 and TRBJ1-5; D is unclear. CDR3 size: 13 residues. V gave up 1 base and J gave up 7 bases, with 9 bases separating them. Per the germline V gene, CDR1 is SGHKS and CDR2 is YYEKEE (reference sequence). CDR3: CASSLLVQQPQHF. CDR3 bases: TGTGCCAGCAGCTTGCTGGTACAGCAGCCCCAGCATTTT.